Shown below are 15 T cell receptor beta chains from a single sample sequenced in a study of cytomegalovirus exposure and HLA in healthy donors (dated 2017 in TCRdb). The protocol used for the library was the immunoSEQ multiplex PCR assay. For the multiplex PCR, a mixture combining 60 forward primers for TCR Vbeta segments and 13 reverse primers for TCR Jbeta segments was used. TCRdb's version of the immuneACCESS table is confined to in-frame rearrangements and falls short of the full clone set. An unresolved V gene accounts for under half of the shortfall where checked; the remainder is of unknown origin. This sample comprises around 160,000 clones, around 83% of them detected only once. The ten largest make up around 9.1% of the sample. Sequences were obtained from PBMCs. The source of these receptors is a male donor in good health and CMV-seropositive.

The table lists this clone with a few counts. The chain carries TRBV28 and TRBJ2-7, with TRBD2 matching 11 bases. From germline, CDR1 is MDHEN and CDR2 SYDVKM. With V trimmed by 4 bases and J by 7 bases, 6 bases remained unmatched. CDR3 length: 14 residues. The chain's CDR3 is CASSSGLAGGEQYF. In DNA, the CDR3 is TGTGCCAGCAGTTCTGGACTAGCGGGCGGGGAGCAGTACTTC.

V and J are TRBV7-5 and TRBJ1-6; the tabulated D call, TRBD1, remains unverified against the DNA. TRBV7-5 is described as a pseudogene. This CDR3 spans 15 amino acids. Here the CDR3 DNA reads TGTGTCAGAAGCTTAAGCGGACAGACCAATTCACCCCTCCACTTT. Translated, it gives CVRSLSGQTNSPLHF.

The chain recombines TRBV7-2 with TRBJ2-7, with 7 bases lining up with TRBD2. The CDR3 is 14 amino acids. In germline, CDR1 is SGHTA, CDR2 FQGNSA. The J segment lost 1 base and the V segment lost 4 bases, leaving 4 bases of the junction unmatched. In DNA form, the CDR3 reads TGTGCCAGCAGCTCGAGCGGGGCTTCCTACGAGCAGTACTTC. Translated: CASSSSGASYEQYF.

This chain uses TRBV7-2 with TRBJ2-7, with D tentatively TRBD1 (6 bases). CDR3 length: 14 amino acids. Per germline, CDR1 SGHTA and CDR2 FQGNSA. Trimming left V 2 bases short and J 5 bases short, with 13 bases between. CDR3: CASSLQQGADEQYF. The DNA for the CDR3 is TGTGCCAGCAGCTTACAACAGGGAGCGGACGAGCAGTACTTC.

The chain couples TRBV30 to TRBJ1-4; maybe TRBD1 (6 bases). This CDR3 comprises 13 residues. The V gene's germline CDR1 is GTSNPN and CDR2 SVGIG (reference sequence). Trimming removed 3 bases at V and 3 bases at J, with 8 bases between. The DNA of the CDR3 is TGTGCCTGGAGCGGGGGGCCTAATGAAAAACTGTTTTTT. Translated: CAWSGGPNEKLFF.

The genes are TRBV9 and TRBJ1-5; D is unresolved. CDR1 is SGDLS, CDR2 YYNGEE, per germline. V shed 3 bases and J shed 3 bases, with 7 bases lying between them. There are 13 residues in the CDR3. CDR3 amino acids: CASSAQINQPQHF. The DNA for the CDR3 is TGTGCCAGCAGCGCCCAGATCAATCAGCCCCAGCATTTT.

The chain couples TRBV30 to TRBJ1-4, with D tentatively TRBD1 (5 bases). CDR1 and CDR2 (germline): GTSNPN, SVGIG (reference sequence). This CDR3 region has 13 residues. Trimming removed 4 bases from V and 4 bases from J, with 10 bases in between. The CDR3 reads CAWTRGFNEKLFF. The CDR3 bases are TGTGCCTGGACGCGGGGGTTTAATGAAAAACTGTTTTTT.

This clone was counted once. This chain joins TRBV6-6 and TRBJ1-2; D is possibly TRBD1 (6 bases). The CDR3 is 16 residues long. The V gene's germline CDR1 is MNHNY and CDR2 SVGAGI (reference sequence). Trimming removed 0 bases from V and 4 bases from J, with 15 bases in between. In DNA form, the CDR3 reads TGTGCCAGCAGTTACTCCCGGGGGGGCGAGGGCTATGGCTACACCTTC. Amino acid sequence: CASSYSRGGEGYGYTF.

V and J are TRBV27 and TRBJ2-7; 7 nucleotides agree with TRBD2. Germline lookup yields CDR1 MNHEY and CDR2 SMNVEV (reference sequence). Germline trimming cut 2 bases from V and 2 bases from J; bases unmatched to any gene: 6. The length of the CDR3 is 15 residues. The CDR3 DNA reads TGTGCCAGCAGTTTAAAGGCGGGGGTTCCCTACGAGCAGTACTTC. It codes for CASSLKAGVPYEQYF.

The rearrangement uses TRBV5-1 and TRBJ2-7; 10 bases align to TRBD1. J was trimmed by 2 bases and V by 3 bases; bases with no gene match: 2. The CDR3 loop spans 14 amino acids. Germline V gene lookup returns CDR1 SGHRS and CDR2 YFSETQ. CDR3 residues: CASSSGTGAYEQYF. The CDR3 nucleotides read TGCGCCAGCAGCTCCGGGACAGGGGCCTACGAGCAGTACTTC.

The chain recombines TRBV7-2 with TRBJ1-2, with 8 bases aligning to TRBD1. The CDR3 is 14 residues long. V gave up 5 bases and J gave up 3 bases; unmatched junction bases: 5. CDR1 and CDR2 (germline): SGHTA, FQGNSA. DNA for the CDR3: TGTGCCAGCAGCCCAGGACAGGGCCACTATGGCTACACCTTC. Translating gives CASSPGQGHYGYTF.

The chain combines TRBV7-2 with TRBJ2-5, with 8 bases that match TRBD2. Trimming took 5 bases from V and 2 from J; bases not matched to a gene: 13. CDR1 is SGHTA, CDR2 FQGNSA, per germline. There are 17 residues in the CDR3. In DNA form, the CDR3 reads TGTGCCAGCAGCCCCGCCCAGGAGGCGGGGGGACAAGAGACCCAGTACTTC. It encodes CASSPAQEAGGQETQYF.

This clone appeared once. This chain links TRBV11-2 with TRBJ2-5, with 16 bases identical to TRBD2. This CDR3 spans 17 amino acids. Trimming took 3 bases from V and 5 from J; bases not matched to a gene: 6. Germline V CDR1 and CDR2: SGHAT, FQNNGV. In DNA form, the CDR3 reads TGTGCCAGCAGCTTGGGGACTAGCGGGAGGGCCGCCGAGACCCAGTACTTC. This translates into CASSLGTSGRAAETQYF.

This chain links TRBV27 with TRBJ2-1; 7 bases align to TRBD2. The V gene's germline CDR1 is MNHEY and CDR2 SMNVEV (reference sequence). This CDR3 is built from 13 residues. V lost 9 bases to trimming and J lost 6 bases; unmatched junction nucleotides: 8. The CDR3 sequence: CASKPGLLNEQFF. The DNA of the CDR3 is TGTGCCAGTAAGCCGGGACTACTCAATGAGCAGTTCTTC.

This clone was seen only a few times. CDR3 in amino acids: CASSLVVAGTYRSIYEQYF. The DNA of the CDR3 is TGTGCCAGCAGCTTGGTGGTAGCGGGGACCTACCGTTCGATCTACGAGCAGTACTTC. The rearrangement joins TRBV5-4 to TRBJ2-7; 8 bases line up with TRBD2. Germline V gives CDR1 SGHNT, CDR2 YYREEE (reference sequence). The trim removed 0 bases at V and 3 bases at J, leaving 17 bases unmatched. The CDR3 sequence is 19 residues long. Variable domain in full (rest from reference TRBV5-4 and TRBJ2-7): ETGVTQSPTHLIKTRGQQVTLRCSSQSGHNTVSWYQQALGQGPQFIFQYYREEENGRGNFPPRFSGLQFPNYSSELNVNALELDDSALYLCASSLVVAGTYRSIYEQYFGPGTRLTVT.